This entry lists 31 T cell receptor beta chains sequenced from one sample in a study of blood T cell repertoires in COVID-19. The method was immunoSEQ multiplex PCR; TCRdb's version includes in-frame clones alone and lacks a portion of them. The repertoire has some 29,000 clones, more than 80% of them found once; the top ten carry 2% to 3%. The specimen sequenced was peripheral blood. These receptors were taken from a human donor in a cohort sampled during active COVID-19.

The chain links TRBV30 to TRBJ1-1, with D possibly matching TRBD1 (5 bases). Germline CDR1 GTSNPN, CDR2 SVGIG (reference sequence). The CDR3 spans 13 residues. V lost 2 bases to trimming and J lost 3 bases, with 10 bases between them. DNA for the CDR3: TGTGCCTGGAGTCTGGGGACTGACACTGAAGCTTTCTTT. Translation: CAWSLGTDTEAFF.

The gene calls are TRBV6-6 and TRBJ1-5, with D hard to call. Germline V lookup: CDR1 MNHNY, CDR2 SVGAGI (reference sequence). The CDR3 consists of 16 residues. Between the trimmed V and J ends, which lost 0 bases and 5 bases, there was a span of 14 bases. The CDR3 loop reads CASSYSEVGYDQPQHF. The CDR3 DNA reads as TGTGCCAGCAGTTACTCCGAGGTCGGATATGATCAGCCCCAGCATTTT.

The chain links TRBV6-5 to TRBJ2-1, with TRBD2 matching 8 bases. The V and J ends lost 6 bases and 10 bases, in that order; junction bases with no gene match: 8. Germline CDR1 is MNHEY and CDR2 is SVGAGI. This CDR3 has 13 residues. DNA for the CDR3: TGTGCCAGCAGGGGACTAGATCTTTACGAGCAGTTCTTC. This translates into CASRGLDLYEQFF.

V usage is TRBV18 and J usage is TRBJ2-7; TRBD1 matches 8 bases. Germline-derived CDR1 and CDR2 are KGHSH and LQKENI. Unmatched junction bases numbered 9, after V lost 1 base and J lost 1 base. The CDR3 covers 17 residues. CDR3: CASSPRESDRGSYEQYF. CDR3 DNA sequence: TGTGCCAGCTCACCACGAGAATCCGACAGGGGTTCCTACGAGCAGTACTTC.

The V gene is TRBV1, the J gene TRBJ2-3; TRBD2 is the table's D call, not checked against the DNA. TRBV1 is a documented pseudogene. This CDR3 is built from 14 residues. The CDR3 sequence is CTSSPSWGTDTQYF. The CDR3 nucleotides read TGCACCAGCAGCCCTAGCTGGGGCACAGATACGCAGTATTTT.

V and J are TRBV5-4 and TRBJ1-2, with D unclear. This CDR3 has 14 amino acids. Trimming cost V 5 bases and J 2 bases, with 13 bases left between them. Germline assignment: CDR1 SGHNT and CDR2 YYREEE (reference sequence). The CDR3 nucleotides are TGTGCCAGCAGGTCCACTAGCATGAACTATGGCTACACCTTC. Its translation is CASRSTSMNYGYTF.

This chain uses TRBV20-1 with TRBJ1-6; tentatively, D is TRBD1 (6 bases). V shed 3 bases and J shed 5 bases, with 11 bases lying between them. The V gene's germline CDR1 is DFQATT and CDR2 SNEGSKA (reference sequence). There are 14 residues in the CDR3. This chain's CDR3 is CSASPGANNSPLHF. CDR3 nucleotide sequence: TGCAGTGCTAGTCCAGGGGCGAATAATTCACCCCTCCACTTT.

The chain uses TRBV11-2 and TRBJ2-2, with 10 bases fitting TRBD2. The CDR3 has 15 amino acids. Trimming at V came to 6 bases and at J to 7 bases, leaving 8 bases not matched to a gene. Per the germline V gene, CDR1 is SGHAT and CDR2 is FQNNGV. CDR3: CASSGIAGGIGELFF. In DNA form, the CDR3 reads TGTGCCAGCAGTGGAATAGCGGGGGGTATCGGGGAGCTGTTTTTT.

The rearrangement links TRBV10-3 to TRBJ2-5, with 7 bases fitting TRBD2. Losses at the gene ends were 2 bases for V and 2 bases for J; bases not matched to a gene: 2. The CDR3 length is 14 residues. The germline CDR1 and CDR2 sequences are ENHRY and SYGVKD. The CDR3 spells CAISEAAGQETQYF. The CDR3 DNA reads TGTGCCATCAGTGAGGCAGCGGGGCAAGAGACCCAGTACTTC.

The chain combines TRBV5-1 with TRBJ2-2; 8 nucleotides agree with TRBD1. Germline V CDR1 and CDR2: SGHRS, YFSETQ. V dropped 0 bases and J dropped 3; count of bases not matched to a gene: 4. CDR3 length equals 16 residues. This CDR3 reads CASSLAGQAYTGELFF. CDR3 nucleotide sequence: TGCGCCAGCAGCTTGGCGGGACAGGCCTACACCGGGGAGCTGTTTTTT.

This clone was picked up a small number of times. V and J are TRBV14 and TRBJ2-7, with TRBD1 matching over 9 bases. The CDR3 contains 15 residues. Germline V gives CDR1 SGHDN, CDR2 FVKESK. The trim removed 2 bases at V and 6 bases at J, leaving 8 bases unmatched. The CDR3 protein is CASSQTTGTGTEQYF. DNA for the CDR3: TGTGCCAGCAGCCAAACCACCGGGACAGGGACCGAGCAGTACTTC.

This clone was observed once. The V call is TRBV27, the J call TRBJ1-1, with D unresolved. Between the trimmed V and J ends, which lost 5 bases and 2 bases, there was a span of 12 bases. Germline V gives CDR1 MNHEY, CDR2 SMNVEV (reference sequence). This CDR3 is built from 14 residues. CDR3 in DNA: TGTGCCAGCAGTGACACAACCCTTAACACTGAAGCTTTCTTT. Protein product: CASSDTTLNTEAFF.

The chain is built from TRBV6-5 and TRBJ2-7; D is possibly TRBD1 (6 bases). Germline assignment: CDR1 MNHEY and CDR2 SVGAGI. The CDR3 has 12 amino acids. V was clipped by 7 bases and J by 2 bases, with 9 bases between them. Here the CDR3 reads CASTGETYEQYF. In DNA, the CDR3 is TGTGCCAGCACAGGGGAAACCTACGAGCAGTACTTC.

The chain links TRBV6-2 or TRBV6-3 to TRBJ2-2; D unclear. The CDR3 is 15 amino acids. The germline gives CDR1 MNHEY, CDR2 SVGEGT. Trimming took 4 bases from V and 7 from J, leaving 16 bases between them. The CDR3 region is CASSSTPGSVGELFF. The CDR3 DNA sequence: TGTGCCAGCAGTTCTACCCCAGGTTCGGTCGGGGAGCTGTTTTTT.

The rearrangement links TRBV9 to TRBJ1-6; no clear D. Germline loops: CDR1 SGDLS, CDR2 YYNGEE. This CDR3 has 14 residues. The ends were cut back, 4 bases at V and 6 bases at J, with 11 bases in the middle. CDR3 in DNA: TGTGCCAGCAGCAGTCGACGGAGTAATTCACCCCTCCACTTT. Translating gives CASSSRRSNSPLHF. Complete variable domain (other parts from reference TRBV9 and TRBJ1-6): DSGVTQTPKHLITATGQRVTLRCSPRSGDLSVYWYQQSLDQGLQFLIQYYNGEERAKGNILERFSAQQFPDLHSELNLSSLELGDSALYFCASSSRRSNSPLHFGNGTRLTVT.

The rearrangement uses TRBV28 and TRBJ1-2; 7 bases map to TRBD1. CDR1 is MDHEN, CDR2 SYDVKM, per germline. This CDR3 contains 16 residues. The trim removed 2 bases at V and 1 base at J, leaving 7 bases unmatched. The CDR3 loop is CASSLAGTAFNYGYTF. In nucleotides, the CDR3 is TGTGCCAGCAGTTTAGCCGGGACAGCCTTTAACTATGGCTACACCTTC.

The chain combines TRBV5-8 with TRBJ2-3, with D perhaps TRBD2 (6 bases). Germline V gene sequence: CDR1 SGHTS, CDR2 YDEGEE. This CDR3 has 15 residues. Trimming stripped 5 bases from V and 2 bases from J, with 15 bases between. Written as DNA, the CDR3 is TGTGCCAGCAGACCGGGACTGCAGAACACAGATACGCAGTATTTT. Translation: CASRPGLQNTDTQYF.

This clone was detected once. The V gene is TRBV5-4, the J gene TRBJ1-1; 8 bases are a match to TRBD1. The CDR3 spans 14 residues. Trimming cost V 4 bases and J 8 bases; bases outside gene matches: 10. CDR1 and CDR2 (germline): SGHNT, YYREEE (reference sequence). CDR3 sequence reads: CASSQGQAREEAFF. The CDR3 DNA reads TGTGCCAGCAGCCAGGGACAGGCAAGAGAAGAAGCTTTCTTT. The full variable domain, its missing parts supplied by reference TRBV5-4 and TRBJ1-1, is ETGVTQSPTHLIKTRGQQVTLRCSSQSGHNTVSWYQQALGQGPQFIFQYYREEENGRGNFPPRFSGLQFPNYSSELNVNALELDDSALYLCASSQGQAREEAFFGQGTRLTVV.

The V gene is TRBV3-1 (or the pseudogene TRBV3-2), the J gene TRBJ2-1; 11 bases match TRBD2. The germline CDR1 and CDR2 sequences are LGHDT and YNNKEL (reference sequence). The CDR3 is 17 amino acids. The V segment lost 0 bases and the J segment 8 bases; nucleotides outside the gene matches: 9. The CDR3 loop reads CASSQDLVAGGRDEQFF. The CDR3 DNA sequence: TGTGCCAGCAGCCAAGATCTGGTAGCGGGGGGGCGGGATGAGCAGTTCTTC.

The chain combines TRBV19 with TRBJ1-5, with unresolved D. The V end was cut by 3 bases, the J end by 2 bases, with 14 bases between. The CDR3 extends over 16 amino acids. Germline V gene lookup returns CDR1 LNHDA and CDR2 SQIVND (reference sequence). The CDR3 region is CASSIPGGNGNQPQHF. Written as DNA, the CDR3 is TGTGCCAGTAGTATCCCTGGAGGGAATGGCAATCAGCCCCAGCATTTT.

V gene TRBV7-3 combines with J gene TRBJ1-1, with a tentative D call TRBD1 (6 bases). V was pared by 5 bases and J by 10 bases, with 11 bases between. CDR1 and CDR2 from the germline V gene are SGHTA and FQGTGA. The CDR3 has 11 amino acids. In DNA form, the CDR3 reads TGTGCCAGCAGCGCTAGGGGGGGAGCTTTCTTT. Amino acids: CASSARGGAFF.

J is TRBJ1-4 and V is TRBV30; D possibly corresponds to TRBD1 (5 bases). Per germline, CDR1 GTSNPN and CDR2 SVGIG (reference sequence). The CDR3 spans 15 residues. The V end lost 0 bases, the J end lost 7 bases, and 15 bases lay between the germline ends. CDR3 sequence reads: CAWSVEAGRAEKLFF. CDR3 DNA sequence: TGTGCCTGGAGTGTAGAGGCAGGGCGCGCTGAAAAACTGTTTTTT. Full variable domain (remainder filled in from reference TRBV30 and TRBJ1-4): SQTIHQWPATLVQPVGSPLSLECTVEGTSNPNLYWYRQAAGRGLQLLFYSVGIGQISSEVPQNLSASRPQDRQFILSSKKLLLSDSGFYLCAWSVEAGRAEKLFFGSGTQLSVL.

V gene TRBV4-3 combines with J gene TRBJ1-2; TRBD1 might be the D (6 bases). The V end was cut by 0 bases, the J end by 7 bases, with 15 bases between. The CDR3 has 15 residues. Germline assignment: CDR1 LGHNA and CDR2 YSLEER. CDR3 sequence reads: CASSQDHRVGGGYTF. For the CDR3, the DNA is TGCGCCAGCAGCCAAGACCACAGGGTAGGTGGTGGCTACACCTTC.

The chain recombines TRBV19 with TRBJ1-1, with D maybe TRBD1 (5 bases). Trimming stripped 2 bases from V and 5 bases from J, with 12 bases between. The V gene's germline CDR1 is LNHDA and CDR2 SQIVND (reference sequence). The CDR3 has 14 residues. The CDR3 coding sequence is TGTGCCAGTAGTATATCGAGAGGACAAACTGAAGCTTTCTTT. This sequence encodes CASSISRGQTEAFF.

The chain links TRBV11-2 to TRBJ2-7; D might be TRBD1 (6 bases). This CDR3 is built from 16 residues. V dropped 2 bases and J dropped 2 bases, with 16 bases sitting between them. From germline, CDR1 is SGHAT and CDR2 FQNNGV. DNA of the CDR3: TGTGCCAGCAGCTTATTAGGGGGAAGGTCAGCCTACGAGCAGTACTTC. Its protein product is CASSLLGGRSAYEQYF.

V gene TRBV6-6 combines with J gene TRBJ2-3; no clear D gene. V was clipped by 2 bases and J by 3 bases, with 6 bases between them. The CDR3 sequence is 13 residues long. CDR1 and CDR2 from the germline V gene are MNHNY and SVGAGI (reference sequence). CDR3 coding DNA: TGTGCCAGCAGTTACCCCGGGACAGATACGCAGTATTTT. It encodes CASSYPGTDTQYF.

This chain joins TRBV7-2 and TRBJ2-3; 10 nucleotides line up with TRBD2. After removal of 2 bases from V and 5 bases from J, the junction contained 7 bases not matched to a gene. The CDR3 totals 16 residues. The germline V gene has CDR1 SGHTA and CDR2 FQGNSA. The DNA of the CDR3 is TGTGCCAGCAGCTTAACCGCTAGCGGGGGAGAAGATACGCAGTATTTT. Translated: CASSLTASGGEDTQYF.

This chain uses TRBV9 with TRBJ1-2, with 9 bases identical to TRBD1. CDR1 is SGDLS, CDR2 YYNGEE, per germline. V was clipped by 3 bases and J by 4 bases; unmatched bases: 13. CDR3 size: 17 residues. The CDR3 region is CASSGIKFGTGLYGYTF. The CDR3 nucleotides read TGTGCCAGCAGCGGAATCAAGTTCGGGACAGGGCTCTATGGCTACACCTTC.

This clone was seen just once. The chain combines TRBV14 with TRBJ2-1, with 9 nucleotides matching TRBD2. Germline loops: CDR1 SGHDN, CDR2 FVKESK. The CDR3 is 22 amino acids. The J segment lost 1 base and the V segment lost 3 bases, leaving 22 bases of the junction unmatched. This CDR3 reads CASSQRYLRTDTRGGSYNEQFF. The CDR3 DNA follows: TGTGCCAGCAGCCAGAGATACCTAAGGACAGACACGCGGGGGGGGTCCTACAATGAGCAGTTCTTC.

This rearrangement joins TRBV23-1 to TRBJ2-5; D is possibly TRBD2 (5 bases). TRBV23-1 is an ORF, with its function uncertain. This CDR3 region has 21 residues. V was clipped by 0 bases and J by 1 base, with 27 bases between them. CDR3 nucleotides: TGCGCCAGCAGTCAATCTTTTCTCAGGAGGTACTACAGCCGCCTCCAAGAGACCCAGTACTTC. This gives the protein CASSQSFLRRYYSRLQETQYF.

The gene calls are TRBV5-8 and TRBJ1-4; no definite D call. This CDR3 region has 14 residues. Germline values: CDR1 SGHTS, CDR2 YDEGEE. The V and J ends lost 6 bases and 2 bases respectively, with 11 bases between them. The CDR3 bases are TGTGCCAGCAACAGTGGTGTTACTAATGAAAAACTGTTTTTT. Amino acids: CASNSGVTNEKLFF.